This T cell receptor beta chain was documented in a study of cytomegalovirus exposure and HLA in healthy donors (dated by TCRdb to the late 2010s). Background on the whole study: According to an earlier analysis of a few hundred of the donors, about 179 million T cells yielded 90 million to 140 million unique TCR beta sequences and approximately 300 Gb of sequence data. Roughly 300 gigabases of sequencing data and approximately 93 million unique TCR sequences were included in an early release covering about 700 HLA-typed donors. Of the roughly 400 genotyped donors, 81% were placed in the genetic ancestry cluster associated with self-reported Caucasian donors. The study aimed to test whether cataloging public T cell receptors could reveal signatures of past pathogen exposure. The T cell repertoires of around 670 subjects were profiled by immunosequencing and related to cytomegalovirus serostatus. Besides the first cohort of roughly 640 subjects, a separate validation cohort made up of roughly 120 different subjects was used. The study combined high-throughput TCR immunosequencing, statistical association of individual TCRs with disease status, and machine learning to predict cytomegalovirus infection status. In a later analysis, previously published TCR beta repertoires from more than 500 donors were re-analyzed and high-resolution HLA genotyping was added so that TCR occurrence patterns could be studied. In the later analysis, no new phenotypic data were used to find candidate immune exposures; instead, reliance was placed on TCR beta sequences and their occurrence across donors. To decide whether each TCR beta V gene segment behaved as functional or pseudogenic, an earlier analysis of nearly 600 of the donors relied on high-throughput TCR beta sequencing. Donor age, sex, ethnicity and CMV serostatus were collected together with the repertoire data. Genome-wide SNP genotypes for about 65% of the roughly 670 donors were used in a later genetic analysis, which treated that subset as a discovery cohort. All discovery cohort repertoires had been generated on a single sequencing platform. Both class I and class II loci were covered by HLA typing, at four-digit resolution. The number of typed donors differed by locus: roughly 620-640 for A, B, C, DRB1 and DQB1; roughly 510 for DQA1; 606 for DPA1; and about 470 for DPB1. Roughly 5 DR-DQ haplotypes were handled as single units for association and clustering, since linkage in the cohort was strong. Across 300 to 400 genotyped donors of the cohort, an average of approximately 240,000 unique TCR beta nucleotide sequences per donor were sequenced, and 15% to 20% of those sequences were non-productive. Beyond this particular receptor, the publication reports: In a later analysis, the rate of TCR association differed among HLA loci, with DRB1 alleles having the most associated TCRs and HLA-C alleles having the fewest. Cytomegalovirus status was reported to be diagnosed by the classifier with high specificity and sensitivity in both the original and validation cohorts. Sequencing depth was assumed to be roughly uniform across donors in the presence/absence analyses, though that assumption may not hold. According to a later analysis, most CMV-associated TCR beta chains appeared to be HLA-restricted, and the HLA associations seemed to be driven largely by CMV exposure. An earlier analysis of around 500 of the donors showed that most TCR beta V segments appeared in productive rearrangements either about 90% or about 30% of the time, which broadly matched IMGT annotations. A few of the identified cytomegalovirus-associated TCR beta chains were confirmed in vitro to be specific for cytomegalovirus antigens. For the cohort, immune exposure information was limited to CMV serostatus. Around 16 rarely observed V segments, including chromosome 9 orphons, were excluded from the earlier analysis of about 600 of the donors because counts were too low. A later genetic analysis associated a missense DCLRE1C variant with V-gene and J-gene trimming of TCR beta chains, and an independent cohort replicated the association. Some IMGT-functional V segments, including TRBV6-2 and TRBV6-3, could not be told apart with the 87-base-pair reads, so those segments were excluded. The cohort was sequenced for TCR beta chains only, and without alpha or paired-chain data the features that could be detected were limited. The authors suggested that the approach could potentially be generalized to other disease states and immunological phenotypes. Most TCR sequences were seen in very few donors, while some public TCRs were found in many individuals. A further reported finding was that TCR beta sequences accurately predicted the HLA-A and HLA-B alleles for most subjects in the first cohort. Compared with the roughly 700-donor mean, donors in an Asian-associated ancestry cluster had fewer N-insertions in productive TCRs, according to a later genetic analysis. Because HLA typing was missing for some donors at each locus, association tests included only the typed subset. A total of roughly 160 TCR beta chains were listed by the study as associated with cytomegalovirus. The sequencing pipeline was judged likely to have produced a cluster of highly shared sequence variants as a technical artifact. When HLA alleles, especially DR and DQ, strongly co-occurred, attributing TCR associations to individual alleles was difficult. At a false discovery rate of 0.05, a later analysis linked 15,000 to 20,000 TCR beta sequences to specific HLA alleles. In a later analysis, HLA-associated TCR beta chains showed more clonal expansion and lower generation probabilities than non-associated chains that were equally common. Several of the top co-occurrence clusters appeared to be linked to parvovirus B19, influenza, CMV and Epstein-Barr virus, according to a later analysis. Correlated functional status among segregating V segments might be attributable to linkage disequilibrium, but an unknown experimental factor could not be ruled out.

The cohort consisted of 670 or so healthy bone marrow donors. Cohort members were all nominally healthy when sampled, although unrecorded immune exposures were likely present. The donor was CMV seronegative and was included in the group of about 400 seronegative cohort members. A peripheral blood sample was provided by each donor, and peripheral blood mononuclear cells were used for TCR beta sequencing. Genomic DNA was extracted from the blood cell samples with the Qiagen DNeasy Blood Extraction Kit. The receptor library was made with the immunoSEQ multiplex PCR assay. For the multiplex PCR, a mixture combining 60 forward primers for TCR Vbeta segments and 13 reverse primers for TCR Jbeta segments was used. Amplification of the CDR3 region of rearranged TCR beta genes was performed with a multiplex PCR assay on genomic DNA. The amplified TCR beta libraries were sequenced on the Illumina HiSeq System as 87-base-pair reads. As for the authors' bioinformatics: Across the roughly 640 repertoires, a later analysis counted 75 million to 90 million unique TCR beta chains, around 10 million of which were shared by at least two donors. Raw reads were error-corrected and collapsed into unique sequences with a nearest-neighbor algorithm that merged closely related sequences to remove PCR and sequencing errors. Alignment of CDR3 sequences to IMGT reference sequences was used to assign V, D and J gene segments. Each retained sequence needed at least a six-nucleotide match to both a V gene segment and a J gene segment. Rearrangements were classified as productive when the CDR3 lacked stop codons and remained in frame with V and J, and all other rearrangements were classified as non-productive. CDR3 was defined by IMGT convention, running from the second conserved V-encoded cysteine to the conserved J-encoded phenylalanine. The earlier analysis of 450 to 750 of the donors excluded any sequence lacking an unambiguous match to a single V gene segment. An earlier analysis of some 610 of the donors called V segments functional above 56.7% productive rearrangements and segregating when the between-donor standard deviation exceeded 5%. To diagnose cytomegalovirus status from the catalog of TCR beta chain sequences, a statistical classification framework was built. In a later analysis, TCR nucleotide sequences were compared against IMGT/GENE-DB human TR gene sequences so that V and J genes could be assigned. In a later analysis, CDR3 sequences and most-parsimonious VDJ recombination scenarios were assigned using the TCRdist pipeline. In a later analysis, every TCR beta chain was defined by the combination of its CDR3 amino acid sequence and its V-gene family, and reads without a unique V-gene family were dropped. A later analysis removed several hundred highly shared, low-generation-probability nucleotide sequences to deal with suspected cross-contamination and a sequencing artifact. For each public chain, a later analysis derived a clonal expansion index from normalized ranks of inferred template counts within each repertoire. In a later analysis, generation probabilities were computed using a VDJ recombination model fitted to out-of-frame rearrangements, and the results were checked against IGoR. Hypergeometric tests were used in a later analysis to score TCR-TCR, TCR-HLA and TCR-CMV co-occurrence, with a repertoire-size bias correction applied to the TCR pairs. False discovery rates were estimated in a later analysis by permuting HLA or CMV assignments 20 times. In a later analysis, co-occurring TCRs were grouped using DBSCAN, with TCRdist sequence similarity added in when clustering inside HLA-allele-positive subsets. For co-occurrence clustering, repertoires with fewer than 30,000 or more than 120,000 public chains were excluded, along with roughly 5 repertoires with anomalous nucleotide sharing. TCRdb took over this immuneACCESS table, retaining in-frame rearrangements with V and J assigned. Such tables are incomplete; in checked studies, under half of the missing clones stem from an unresolved V gene, and the remainder is unexplained. Clonal size and the V and J genes are those of that table, whereas D and trimming came from the DNA. Recorded for this sample are more than 150,000 clones; almost 80% of them occurred a single time. Together, the top ten hold under 1.5% of the sample.

V and J lose 6 bases and 0 bases, and a span of 10 bases separates them. Inclusive of the bounding cysteine and phenylalanine, the CDR3 is 14 residues long. Only the CDR3 portion is preserved as DNA: 42 bases, with reading frame beginning at the first base. Taken from the germline V gene, the CDR1 and CDR2 loops are MNHEY and SVGAGI. Regarding this clone: The target of this receptor is not known. Base quality data are lacking; no much larger clone is found one base away.

The receptor was isolated from a male donor in good health and CMV-seronegative. Sequencing was performed on PBMCs. The rearrangement joined TRBV6-5 to TRBJ2-3; D gene: possibly TRBD1, on 6 matching bases. The sequenced DNA: TGTGCCAGCAGCGACAGGTGGAGCACAGATACGCAGTATTTT. It codes for CASSDRWSTDTQYF.